This T cell receptor beta chain came from a study of T-cell reconstitution after alpha-beta-depleted transplantation in children. Overall study findings and caveats: Reportedly, alpha-beta T cells present about two months post-transplant originated from several hundred expanded clones of graft origin. Surviving recipient cells, namely T cells and thymic progenitors, were the source of high day-60 TCRbeta diversity in some patients. T-cell numbers and diversity one year post-transplant derived largely from freshly generated T cells.

The TCRbeta library was prepared with unique molecular identifiers. TCRdb processed the PCR reads anew with MiXCR; each CDR3 protein has one entry. Of roughly 3,100 distinct CDR3 sequences in the sample, 20% to 25% were seen once. Details on this clonotype: The antigen is undetermined.

The sequences come from PBMCs, mostly from graft donor cells, collected 60 days after TCRalphabeta/CD19-depleted stem cell transplant. This clonotype was sampled from a female patient aged 5-17 years who had a stem cell transplant for acute lymphoblastic leukemia, so the T cells may come from the graft donor.

Written as DNA, the CDR3 is TGCAGTGCTAAAACAGGGAGGGGCACTGAAGCTTTCTTT. Residues: CSAKTGRGTEAFF. The chain is built from TRBV20-1 and TRBJ1-1, with D perhaps TRBD1 (6 bases). Germline CDR1 DFQATT, CDR2 SNEGSKA (reference sequence). Trimming took off 4 bases at V and 4 bases at J, with 13 bases between the two ends. This CDR3 contains 13 residues.